Shown below are 2 T cell receptor beta chains from a single sample sequenced in a study of cytomegalovirus exposure and HLA in healthy donors. The PCR was carried out with 60 Vbeta primers and 13 Jbeta primers. Using immunoSEQ multiplex PCR, the repertoire was profiled, and TCRdb retains in-frame clones only, with some absent. Of 120,000 or so clones in the sample, around four fifths were seen once. The sequenced material came from PBMCs. The receptor source for this set is a man in his 60s in good health and CMV-seropositive.

The J gene is TRBJ1-3, the V gene TRBV5-6; 8 nucleotides align to TRBD1. The V gene end was trimmed by 1 base and the J gene end by 0 bases; junction bases not matched to a gene: 9. Germline lookup yields CDR1 SGHDT and CDR2 YYEEEE. This CDR3 has 18 amino acids. The CDR3 here is CASSLSPGGEFSGNTIYF. The CDR3 region has the DNA TGTGCCAGCAGCTTGTCCCCAGGGGGCGAATTCTCTGGAAACACCATATATTTT.

About this clone itself: Other DNA variants within this sample encode the same CDR3. V gene TRBV5-1 combines with J gene TRBJ1-2; 8 nucleotides line up with TRBD1. Germline V lookup: CDR1 SGHRS, CDR2 YFSETQ. The ends lost 4 bases at V and 5 bases at J; junction bases unmatched: 7. The CDR3 extends over 14 amino acids. This chain's CDR3 is CASSPDRGGYGYTF. CDR3 coding DNA: TGCGCCAGCAGCCCTGACAGGGGCGGATATGGCTACACCTTC.